The 10 T cell receptor beta chains in this list originate from one sample, sequenced in a study of OX40 agonist ivuxolimab in advanced cancers. Assay used: immunoSEQ multiplex PCR; TCRdb lists only in-frame clones, some missing. The repertoire holds approximately 60,000 clones, with roughly 80% as singletons. Sample: CD4+ or CD8+ T cells sorted from blood, taken in a trial of the OX40 agonist ivuxolimab. The receptors here all came from an adult with an advanced solid tumor such as melanoma, head and neck, liver or kidney cancer.

This clone is a singleton in its sample. The chain carries TRBV11-2 and TRBJ2-2; D is uncertain. Germline V gene data show CDR1 as SGHAT and CDR2 as FQNNGV. CDR3 length: 13 amino acids. V was pared by 0 bases and J by 7 bases, with 6 bases between. CDR3: CASSLDLIGELFF. DNA of the CDR3: TGTGCCAGCAGCTTAGATCTGATCGGGGAGCTGTTTTTT.

The V and J genes are TRBV7-9 and TRBJ1-2; D ambiguous. Trimming stripped 0 bases from V and 4 bases from J, with 9 bases between. CDR1 and CDR2 (germline): SEHNR, FQNEAQ (reference sequence). The CDR3 spans 14 residues. CDR3 coding DNA: TGTGCCAGCAGCTTAGCCCAGGAGATCTATGGCTACACCTTC. This gives the protein CASSLAQEIYGYTF.

V usage is TRBV9 and J usage is TRBJ2-5; 8 positions match TRBD2. Trimming removed 4 bases from V and 5 bases from J; junction bases left unmatched: 7. This CDR3 region has 14 residues. Germline V gives CDR1 SGDLS, CDR2 YYNGEE. CDR3 nucleotide sequence: TGTGCCAGCAGCCCGGTCGGGACTAGTGAGACCCAGTACTTC. It specifies CASSPVGTSETQYF.

This clone was seen just once. The rearrangement links TRBV7-6 to TRBJ2-1; TRBD2 matches 8 bases. Germline CDR1 and CDR2: SGHVS and FNYEAQ. This CDR3 contains 15 residues. V dropped 5 bases and J dropped 6; count of bases not matched to a gene: 9. CDR3: CASSPREGLFNEQFF. The CDR3, as DNA: TGTGCCAGCAGCCCTCGGGAGGGTCTTTTCAATGAGCAGTTCTTC.

This clone was observed a handful of times. This chain uses TRBV19 with TRBJ1-5; no clear D gene. CDR1 LNHDA and CDR2 SQIVND come from the germline V gene (reference sequence). This CDR3 has 15 residues. The V end was cut by 1 base, the J end by 7 bases, with 14 bases between. The CDR3 protein is CASSIAPARGQPQHF. As DNA, the CDR3 is TGTGCCAGTAGTATAGCCCCGGCGCGAGGCCAGCCCCAGCATTTT.

The chain employs TRBV7-9 and TRBJ2-3, with 14 positions matching TRBD2. The junction had 3 bases not matched to a gene; V was cut back by 5 bases and J by 5 bases. The CDR3 extends over 15 amino acids. The germline V gene encodes CDR1 SEHNR and CDR2 FQNEAQ (reference sequence). CDR3 residues: CASSRLAGGQDTQYF. In DNA form, the CDR3 reads TGTGCCAGCAGCAGACTAGCGGGAGGGCAAGATACGCAGTATTTT.

V gene TRBV2 combines with J gene TRBJ2-7; D not resolved. Germline assignment: CDR1 SNHLY and CDR2 FYNNEI. V was trimmed by 4 bases and J by 5 bases, leaving 9 bases between them. The CDR3 sequence is 12 residues long. CDR3 sequence reads: CASSGLSHEQYF. CDR3 coding DNA: TGTGCCAGCAGTGGTCTATCCCACGAGCAGTACTTC. Full variable domain (outside the CDR3, taken from reference TRBV2 and TRBJ2-7): EPEVTQTPSHQVTQMGQEVILRCVPISNHLYFYWYRQILGQKVEFLVSFYNNEISEKSEIFDDQFSVERPDGSNFTLKIRSTKLEDSAMYFCASSGLSHEQYFGPGTRLTVT.

The sample holds a few counts of this clone. The chain recombines TRBV6-1 with TRBJ2-5; D tentatively fits TRBD1 or TRBD2 (5 bases each). The V end was cut by 3 bases, the J end by 5 bases, with 16 bases between. Germline V CDR1 and CDR2: MNHNS, SASEGT. The CDR3 consists of 15 residues. The CDR3 region has the DNA TGTGCCAGCAGTGACCCCTGGGGGACGGGGGAGACCCAGTACTTC. Translation gives CASSDPWGTGETQYF.

This clone was counted a few times. J is TRBJ1-4 and V is TRBV18, with D unresolved. Germline assignment: CDR1 KGHSH and CDR2 LQKENI. V dropped 3 bases and J dropped 6 bases, with 8 bases sitting between them. The CDR3 totals 13 residues. CDR3 region: CASSPDLHEKLFF. The DNA for the CDR3 is TGTGCCAGCTCACCGGACCTGCATGAAAAACTGTTTTTT.

This chain joins TRBV4-2 and TRBJ2-7, with no clear D. The CDR3 consists of 17 residues. The germline V gene encodes CDR1 LGHNA and CDR2 YNFKEQ. V lost 1 base to trimming and J lost 2 bases, with 18 bases between them. The CDR3 here is CASSQVLSTATTYEQYF. Written as DNA, the CDR3 is TGTGCCAGCAGCCAAGTCTTGAGTACAGCTACTACCTACGAGCAGTACTTC.